This T cell receptor beta chain was identified in a study of T cells in narcolepsy (dated by TCRdb to 2016 to 2019). Regarding the complete study: The study enrolled patients with narcolepsy type 1 or type 2 (NT1, NT2) together with healthy control donors. The study sought autoreactive T cells targeting hypocretin neuron self-antigens (hypocretin, TRIB2) in narcolepsy patients, using TCR Vbeta sequencing to track clonotypes in blood and CSF.

The library was built by means of the immunoSEQ multiplex PCR assay. TCRdb re-hosts the immuneACCESS table, in-frame sequences only. Its copies lack some clones; in the studies checked, an unresolved V gene accounts for under half of them, and the cause for the rest is not known. Here the sample has about 40,000 clones; around 88% occur a single time. Together, the top ten hold roughly 1.2% of the sample. On the study overall, not on this receptor specifically: Certain blood memory CD4+ repertoires from patients and controls had no sequences that matched autoreactive T cell clones. According to the report, autoreactive clonotypes were detected serially in the blood of the same patients and of different patients, but not in healthy controls. Patients and controls had comparable numbers of sequenced blood memory CD4+ clonotypes, averaging about 39,000 and 35,000, respectively. In plots comparing CSF and blood CD4+ T cell clonotypes from the same patient, HCRT-specific and TRIB2-specific autoreactive clonotypes were highlighted.

Regarding this clone: The antigen this receptor binds is unknown. No qualities accompany the bases; no much larger clone lies one base away.

Taken from the germline V gene, the CDR1 and CDR2 loops are SGHNT and YENEEA. Trimmed from V: 1 base; trimmed from J: 0 bases; junction bases lacking a gene match: 1. From the cysteine up to the phenylalanine, the CDR3 has a length of 15 residues. The CDR3 DNA has 45 bases and is translated from base 1. For TCR Vbeta sequencing, memory CD4+ T cells were sorted ex vivo from the peripheral blood of narcolepsy patients and healthy controls. The sequenced material came from CD45RA- memory CD4+ T cells from PBMCs. Sample cell subset or site, as interpreted from the label and publication: memory T cells sorted ex vivo from peripheral blood. This chain joins TRBV11-3 to TRBJ2-3, with 7 bases aligning to TRBD1. The receptor was derived from a human donor with narcolepsy. CDR3 region: CASSLAGQSTDTQYF. The nucleotide sequence reads as follows: TGTGCCAGCAGCTTAGCGGGACAGAGCACAGATACGCAGTATTTT. The CDR3, completed at both ends by the reference TRBV11-3 and TRBJ2-3 genes, gives the full variable domain EAGVVQSPRYKIIEKKQPVAFWCNPISGHNTLYWYLQNLGQGPELLIRYENEEAVDDSQLPKDRFSAERLKGVDSTLKIQPAELGDSAVYLCASSLAGQSTDTQYFGPGTRLTVL.